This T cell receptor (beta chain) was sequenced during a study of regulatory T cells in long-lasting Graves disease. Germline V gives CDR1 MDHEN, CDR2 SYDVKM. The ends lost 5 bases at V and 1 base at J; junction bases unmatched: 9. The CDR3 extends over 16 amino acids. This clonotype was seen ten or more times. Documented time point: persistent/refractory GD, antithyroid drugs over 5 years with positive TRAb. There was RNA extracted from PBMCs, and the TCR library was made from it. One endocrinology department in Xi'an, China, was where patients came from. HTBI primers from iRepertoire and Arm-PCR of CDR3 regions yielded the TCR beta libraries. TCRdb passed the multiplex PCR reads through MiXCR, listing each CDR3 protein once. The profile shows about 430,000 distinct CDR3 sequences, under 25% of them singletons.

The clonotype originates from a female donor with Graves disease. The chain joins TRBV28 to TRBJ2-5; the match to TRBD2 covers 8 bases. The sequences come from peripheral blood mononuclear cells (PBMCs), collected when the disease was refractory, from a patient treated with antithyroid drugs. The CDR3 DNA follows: TGTGCCAGCAGTCTTACTAGCGGAGGGCGCCAAGAGACCCAGTACTTC. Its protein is CASSLTSGGRQETQYF. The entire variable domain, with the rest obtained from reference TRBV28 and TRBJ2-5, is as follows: DVKVTQSSRYLVKRTGEKVFLECVQDMDHENMFWYRQDPGLGLRLIYFSYDVKMKEKGDIPEGYSVSREKKERFSLILESASTNQTSMYLCASSLTSGGRQETQYFGPGTRLLVL.